The 18 T cell receptor beta chains below were found in one sample sequenced in a study of siplizumab effects on memory and regulatory T cells. Repertoires were generated with immunoSEQ multiplex PCR, while TCRdb's copy carries only in-frame clones and drops some. The sample holds tens of thousands of clones, 85% to 95% seen once. The sequenced sample consisted of non-Treg CD4+ T cells sorted from blood. These TCRs come from a human donor in good health.

The chain couples TRBV6-6 to TRBJ1-1; D remains ambiguous. This CDR3 is built from 15 residues. Trimming removed 5 bases from V and 5 bases from J, with 18 bases in between. Germline V gene sequence: CDR1 MNHNY, CDR2 SVGAGI (reference sequence). CDR3 DNA: TGTGCCAGCAGTACGATCGAACGGGCTGAGACTGAAGCTTTCTTT. Translation gives CASSTIERAETEAFF.

This clone is a singleton in its sample. V is TRBV7-2 and J is TRBJ2-3, with D tentatively TRBD2 (7 bases). Deletions cut 0 bases from V and 11 bases from J, with 15 bases between. CDR3 size: 14 residues. Germline-derived CDR1 and CDR2 are SGHTA and FQGNSA. CDR3 protein: CASSLAGGPSGQYF. CDR3 bases: TGTGCCAGCAGCTTAGCCGGGGGGCCCTCGGGGCAGTATTTT.

This clone was picked up a small number of times. This chain joins TRBV9 and TRBJ1-1; TRBD1 aligns across 7 bases. CDR1 and CDR2 (germline): SGDLS, YYNGEE. V shed 3 bases, J shed 7 bases, and the junction held 9 bases outside the gene matches. This CDR3 is 14 amino acids long. The CDR3 nucleotides are TGTGCCAGCAGCGCCCGACAGGGCCAAGGTGAAGCTTTCTTT. As protein: CASSARQGQGEAFF.

The V and J genes are TRBV4-1 and TRBJ1-6; 7 bases are shared with TRBD1. With 0 bases clipped from V and 6 bases from J, the junction kept 11 bases outside the gene matches. This CDR3 has 18 amino acids. CDR1 is MGHRA, CDR2 YSYEKL, per germline. This chain's CDR3 is CASSQDGGGGAGNSPLHF. In DNA, the CDR3 is TGCGCCAGCAGCCAAGATGGTGGAGGGGGCGCCGGTAATTCACCCCTCCACTTT.

This clone was seen a single time. The genes are TRBV5-6 and TRBJ2-7, with TRBD2 matching 14 bases. The CDR3 has 16 residues. Unmatched junction bases numbered 8, after V lost 5 bases and J lost 4 bases. Per the germline V gene, CDR1 is SGHDT and CDR2 is YYEEEE. The CDR3 region is CASRSGTSGRIYEQYF. The CDR3 region has the DNA TGTGCCAGCAGATCCGGGACTAGCGGGAGAATTTACGAGCAGTACTTC.

The V gene is TRBV11-2, the J gene TRBJ1-6; D not resolved. Germline V gene sequence: CDR1 SGHAT, CDR2 FQNNGV. The CDR3 runs to 15 residues. V was trimmed by 0 bases and J by 4 bases, leaving 7 bases between them. The CDR3 bases are TGTGCCAGCAGCTTAGACCCAGATTATAATTCACCCCTCCACTTT. Protein product: CASSLDPDYNSPLHF.

The J gene is TRBJ2-7, the V gene TRBV2; D is uncertain. The CDR3 is 11 amino acids. V lost 2 bases, J lost 4 bases, and 3 bases lay in between. Germline CDR1 SNHLY, CDR2 FYNNEI. CDR3 in DNA: TGTGCCAGCAGTGAATTATACGAGCAGTACTTC. Residues: CASSELYEQYF. Drawing the rest from reference TRBV2 and TRBJ2-7, the complete variable domain is EPEVTQTPSHQVTQMGQEVILRCVPISNHLYFYWYRQILGQKVEFLVSFYNNEISEKSEIFDDQFSVERPDGSNFTLKIRSTKLEDSAMYFCASSELYEQYFGPGTRLTVT.

V usage is TRBV11-3 and J usage is TRBJ2-3, with D perhaps given as TRBD1 or TRBD2 (6 bases each). Germline V lookup: CDR1 SGHNT, CDR2 YENEEA. The CDR3 contains 17 residues. Between the trimmed V and J ends, which lost 5 bases and 2 bases, there was a span of 20 bases. The chain's CDR3 is CASSTPNWGATTDTQYF. The CDR3 DNA reads TGTGCCAGCAGCACCCCAAATTGGGGGGCTACCACAGATACGCAGTATTTT. Supplemented by reference TRBV11-3 and TRBJ2-3, the full variable domain reads EAGVVQSPRYKIIEKKQPVAFWCNPISGHNTLYWYLQNLGQGPELLIRYENEEAVDDSQLPKDRFSAERLKGVDSTLKIQPAELGDSAVYLCASSTPNWGATTDTQYFGPGTRLTVL.

The V and J genes are TRBV4-1 and TRBJ2-3; unclear D gene. This CDR3 has 15 amino acids. The germline V gene encodes CDR1 MGHRA and CDR2 YSYEKL. Trimming pared 1 base from V and 0 bases from J, leaving 8 bases between. In nucleotides, the CDR3 is TGCGCCAGCAGCCAAGTTTTTGCTAGCACAGATACGCAGTATTTT. Translated, it gives CASSQVFASTDTQYF.

The rearrangement uses TRBV7-9 and TRBJ2-7; no firm D call. From germline, CDR1 is SEHNR and CDR2 FQNEAQ (reference sequence). The CDR3 runs to 12 residues. The V end was cut by 8 bases, the J end by 7 bases, with 15 bases between. CDR3: CASRLRTGEQYF. DNA of the CDR3: TGTGCCAGCCGCCTCAGAACTGGGGAGCAGTACTTC. The variable domain in full, completed from reference TRBV7-9 and TRBJ2-7, reads DTGVSQNPRHKITKRGQNVTFRCDPISEHNRLYWYRQTLGQGPEFLTYFQNEAQLEKSRLLSDRFSAERPKGSFSTLEIQRTEQGDSAMYLCASRLRTGEQYFGPGTRLTVT.

The chain's CDR3 is CASSLGGSSGNTIYF. As DNA, the CDR3 is TGTGCCAGCAGCTTAGGTGGCAGCTCTGGAAACACCATATATTTT. The chain is built from TRBV7-6 and TRBJ1-3; D unresolved. This CDR3 contains 15 residues. Germline values: CDR1 SGHVS, CDR2 FNYEAQ. Trimming pared 1 base from V and 0 bases from J, leaving 7 bases between. The variable domain in full, completed from reference TRBV7-6 and TRBJ1-3, reads GAGVSQSPRYKVTKRGQDVALRCDPISGHVSLYWYRQALGQGPEFLTYFNYEAQQDKSGLPNDRFSAERPEGSISTLTIQRTEQRDSAMYRCASSLGGSSGNTIYFGEGSWLTVV.

This chain uses TRBV7-9 with TRBJ1-3, with unresolved D. Trimming took 5 bases from V and 2 from J, leaving 13 bases between them. This CDR3 is built from 15 residues. Germline loops: CDR1 SEHNR, CDR2 FQNEAQ (reference sequence). As DNA, the CDR3 is TGTGCCAGCAGCCAGGTTACGGTTGCTGGAAACACCATATATTTT. Translating it yields CASSQVTVAGNTIYF.

This rearrangement joins TRBV18 to TRBJ2-7, with D possibly TRBD1 on 5 matching bases. Germline values: CDR1 KGHSH, CDR2 LQKENI. The CDR3 is made up of 14 amino acids. With 6 bases removed from V and 1 base from J, the gap between germline ends came to 13 bases. CDR3 DNA sequence: TGTGCCAGCTCGCTGATCAGGGATTCCTACGAGCAGTACTTC. Its translation: CASSLIRDSYEQYF.

V gene TRBV7-9 combines with J gene TRBJ2-2, with 7 bases matching TRBD1. The CDR3 is 14 amino acids. The trim removed 6 bases at V and 2 bases at J, leaving 3 bases unmatched. Per germline, CDR1 SEHNR and CDR2 FQNEAQ (reference sequence). The CDR3 sequence: CASRGGSNTGELFF. In DNA form, the CDR3 reads TGTGCCAGCAGAGGGGGCAGTAACACCGGGGAGCTGTTTTTT.

DNA for the CDR3: TGTGCCTGGAGTGGTAGAGGGAGGCGAGACTCTGGGGCCAACGTCCTGACTTTC. It translates to CAWSGRGRRDSGANVLTF. This chain links TRBV30 with TRBJ2-6; a possible D gene is TRBD2 (6 bases). Germline loops: CDR1 GTSNPN, CDR2 SVGIG (reference sequence). Trimming shortened V by 1 base and J by 0 bases, and 16 bases separated the two germline ends. This CDR3 has 18 residues.

The chain links TRBV18 to TRBJ2-7, with TRBD1 identical over 7 bases. Germline V gives CDR1 KGHSH, CDR2 LQKENI. The junction had 6 bases not matched to a gene; V was cut back by 4 bases and J by 3 bases. The CDR3 sequence is 14 residues long. Here the CDR3 reads CASSRDRDLYEQYF. The CDR3 DNA follows: TGTGCCAGCTCACGTGACAGGGATCTCTACGAGCAGTACTTC. The variable domain in full, completed from reference TRBV18 and TRBJ2-7, reads NAGVMQNPRHLVRRRGQEARLRCSPMKGHSHVYWYRQLPEEGLKFMVYLQKENIIDESGMPKERFSAEFPKEGPSILRIQQVVRGDSAAYFCASSRDRDLYEQYFGPGTRLTVT.

V usage is TRBV4-1 and J usage is TRBJ1-1; the D gene is possibly TRBD1 (5 bases). The germline V gene has CDR1 MGHRA and CDR2 YSYEKL. V dropped 4 bases and J dropped 3 bases, with 18 bases sitting between them. This CDR3 is 16 amino acids long. DNA for the CDR3: TGCGCCAGCAGCCGCGAGAAAAGGGGAGTGTACACTGAAGCTTTCTTT. Translated: CASSREKRGVYTEAFF.

The J gene is TRBJ1-1, the V gene TRBV19; D might be TRBD1 (5 bases). The CDR3 has 14 residues. Per the germline V gene, CDR1 is LNHDA and CDR2 is SQIVND (reference sequence). Trimming took off 10 bases at V and 2 bases at J, with 17 bases between the two ends. The chain's CDR3 is CATKKPGGNTEAFF. CDR3 DNA sequence: TGTGCCACAAAAAAACCGGGGGGTAACACTGAAGCTTTCTTT.